Listed here are 28 T cell receptor beta chains from one sample, sequenced in a study of shared clonotypes between healthy human individuals. The protocol was immunoSEQ multiplex PCR, while the TCRdb copy is restricted to in-frame clones and leaves out a portion. The sample holds about 1 million clones, 75% to 85% seen once. The sample was memory CD4+ T cells from PBMCs. The subset here: CD45RA-negative fraction. These receptors originate from a man aged 18 to 30 in good health. Some clones in this sample may be carry-over from other donors' samples.

Concerning this clone itself: Other DNA sequences in this sample translate to the same CDR3. The gene calls are TRBV5-4 and TRBJ2-5, with a weak D call TRBD1 (8 bases). CDR3 length: 14 amino acids. Germline-derived CDR1 and CDR2 are SGHNT and YYREEE (reference sequence). The germline V and J ends were trimmed by 1 base and 5 bases, with 12 bases remaining between them. CDR3 sequence (DNA): TGTGCCAGCAGCTTGAACAGGGGGGGGGAGACCCAGTACTTC. Translation gives CASSLNRGGETQYF. The variable domain in full, completed from reference TRBV5-4 and TRBJ2-5, reads ETGVTQSPTHLIKTRGQQVTLRCSSQSGHNTVSWYQQALGQGPQFIFQYYREEENGRGNFPPRFSGLQFPNYSSELNVNALELDDSALYLCASSLNRGGETQYFGPGTRLLVL.

The gene calls are TRBV20-1 and TRBJ2-1, with no clear D. CDR1 is DFQATT and CDR2 is SNEGSKA in the germline V gene (reference sequence). The CDR3 loop spans 10 amino acids. V gave up 2 bases and J gave up 8 bases, with 4 bases separating them. CDR3 region: CSARQDEQFF. In DNA, the CDR3 is TGCAGTGCTAGACAAGATGAGCAGTTCTTC.

This chain links TRBV4-3 with TRBJ1-2; tentative D call: TRBD1 (5 bases). Germline CDR1 LGHNA, CDR2 YSLEER. This CDR3 is 15 amino acids long. V was cut by 2 bases and J by 4 bases, with 14 bases left in between. In DNA form, the CDR3 reads TGCGCCAGCAGCCAATCAAGCCGGGGCACCTATGGCTACACCTTC. This gives the protein CASSQSSRGTYGYTF.

In DNA form, the CDR3 reads TGTGCCAGCACTCTTACCGGGGAGCTGTTTTTT. This encodes CASTLTGELFF. The chain couples TRBV28 to TRBJ2-2; D is unclear. The CDR3 has 11 residues. V lost 7 bases and J 5 bases, leaving 5 bases between the germline ends. Germline-derived CDR1 and CDR2 are MDHEN and SYDVKM.

This clone has only one observation. The chain couples TRBV7-2 to TRBJ1-2, with a tentative D call TRBD1 (6 bases). This CDR3 comprises 12 residues. Trimming left V 5 bases short and J 8 bases short, with 12 bases between. Germline-derived CDR1 and CDR2 are SGHTA and FQGNSA. CDR3 in DNA: TGTGCCAGCAGCGCAGCAGGGGAAGGCTACACCTTC. Translated, it gives CASSAAGEGYTF.

This chain uses TRBV28 with TRBJ2-5; D is perhaps TRBD1 or TRBD2 (5 bases each). The CDR3 is made up of 14 amino acids. In germline, CDR1 is MDHEN, CDR2 SYDVKM. V dropped 6 bases and J dropped 1 base, with 12 bases sitting between them. CDR3 region: CASRSTGLQETQYF. Written as DNA, the CDR3 is TGTGCCAGCAGAAGTACGGGGCTCCAAGAGACCCAGTACTTC.

This chain uses TRBV29-1 with TRBJ2-3; 7 nucleotides match TRBD2. This CDR3 has 12 amino acids. The junction had 4 bases not matched to a gene; V was cut back by 5 bases and J by 5 bases. Germline CDR1 SQVTM, CDR2 ANQGSEA. The CDR3 nucleotides are TGCAGCGTTAGACTAGCAGTAGATACGCAGTATTTT. This gives the protein CSVRLAVDTQYF.

In nucleotides, the CDR3 is TGTGCCAGCAGTTTAACAGGGGGGCCCGAAGAGACCCAGTACTTC. As protein: CASSLTGGPEETQYF. The chain recombines TRBV28 with TRBJ2-5; TRBD1 aligns across 8 bases. Trimming at V came to 2 bases and at J to 3 bases, leaving 5 bases not matched to a gene. This CDR3 contains 15 residues. Per germline, CDR1 MDHEN and CDR2 SYDVKM.

This clone was detected many times. The chain has TRBV2 and TRBJ2-2; 13 bases map to TRBD2. The V gene's germline CDR1 is SNHLY and CDR2 FYNNEI. V shed 6 bases, J shed 6 bases, and the junction held 4 bases outside the gene matches. The CDR3 has 15 amino acids. Here the CDR3 reads CASRWTSGSSGELFF. For the CDR3, the DNA is TGTGCCAGCAGGTGGACTAGCGGGAGTTCCGGGGAGCTGTTTTTT.

The chain combines TRBV2 with TRBJ2-7; no definite D call. The length of the CDR3 is 14 residues. V gave up 6 bases and J gave up 3 bases, with 15 bases separating them. Germline V gives CDR1 SNHLY, CDR2 FYNNEI. The CDR3: CASSDVVELYEQYF. The CDR3, as DNA: TGTGCCAGCAGCGACGTGGTGGAGCTCTACGAGCAGTACTTC.

This clone was recorded only once. This chain uses TRBV6-1 with TRBJ2-7, with D possibly called TRBD1 or TRBD2 (5 bases each). V dropped 7 bases and J dropped 3 bases, with 19 bases sitting between them. The CDR3 extends over 15 amino acids. Germline CDR1 and CDR2: MNHNS and SASEGT. CDR3 DNA: TGTGCCAGCAACCGACAGATCAACGGACTCTACGAGCAGTACTTC. Translated, it gives CASNRQINGLYEQYF.

This chain uses TRBV30 with TRBJ1-6; 8 bases match TRBD1. V shed 7 bases and J 7 bases; nucleotides not matched to a gene: 12. This CDR3 contains 15 residues. From germline, CDR1 is GTSNPN and CDR2 SVGIG (reference sequence). The CDR3 nucleotides read TGTGCCTTGCAGGACAGGGAGTTTTTCAATTCACCCCTCCACTTT. Translated, it gives CALQDREFFNSPLHF. Supplemented by reference TRBV30 and TRBJ1-6, the full variable domain reads SQTIHQWPATLVQPVGSPLSLECTVEGTSNPNLYWYRQAAGRGLQLLFYSVGIGQISSEVPQNLSASRPQDRQFILSSKKLLLSDSGFYLCALQDREFFNSPLHFGNGTRLTVT.

The V gene is TRBV4-3, the J gene TRBJ2-3; 8 bases match TRBD1. The CDR3 loop spans 18 amino acids. Germline assignment: CDR1 LGHNA and CDR2 YSLEER. V was pared by 0 bases and J by 2 bases, with 10 bases of the junction left unmatched. CDR3 protein: CASSQDLDRGLYTDTQYF. Here the CDR3 DNA reads TGCGCCAGCAGCCAAGATCTTGACAGGGGCTTATACACAGATACGCAGTATTTT.

V is TRBV5-1 and J is TRBJ2-5; D is possibly TRBD2 (6 bases). This CDR3 is built from 15 residues. V was shortened by 4 bases and J by 4 bases, with 17 bases between the two germline ends. Germline V gene sequence: CDR1 SGHRS, CDR2 YFSETQ. CDR3 DNA sequence: TGCGCCAGCAGCCCAATGGGAGGAGGATCAGAGACCCAGTACTTC. Amino acid sequence: CASSPMGGGSETQYF.

This clone showed up just a few times. The CDR3 loop reads CASRSTSGFFNEQFF. As DNA, the CDR3 is TGTGCCAGCAGGTCTACTAGCGGCTTCTTCAATGAGCAGTTCTTC. This sequence joins TRBV6-6 and TRBJ2-1; 8 bases map to TRBD2. Germline assignment: CDR1 MNHNY and CDR2 SVGAGI (reference sequence). Trimming at V came to 6 bases and at J to 6 bases, leaving 10 bases not matched to a gene. The CDR3 is 15 amino acids.

A word on this clone: Other nucleotide sequences in the sample specify the same CDR3. The V call is TRBV30, the J call TRBJ1-5; TRBD1 is a possible D gene (5 bases). CDR1 and CDR2 (germline): GTSNPN, SVGIG (reference sequence). Deletions cut 2 bases from V and 4 bases from J, with 9 bases between. The CDR3 loop spans 13 amino acids. Here the CDR3 reads CAWSSGDNQPQHF. The CDR3 DNA reads as TGTGCCTGGAGTTCGGGGGATAATCAGCCCCAGCATTTT.

V is TRBV5-6 and J is TRBJ2-3, with 8 nucleotides matching TRBD2. Germline V gene lookup returns CDR1 SGHDT and CDR2 YYEEEE. The CDR3 loop spans 15 amino acids. Trimming cost V 0 bases and J 7 bases; bases outside gene matches: 7. The CDR3, as DNA: TGTGCCAGCAGCTTGGGGGTCGGGAGGGCTTATACGCAGTATTTT. Its protein is CASSLGVGRAYTQYF. Supplemented by reference TRBV5-6 and TRBJ2-3, the full variable domain reads DAGVTQSPTHLIKTRGQQVTLRCSPKSGHDTVSWYQQALGQGPQFIFQYYEEEERQRGNFPDRFSGHQFPNYSSELNVNALLLGDSALYLCASSLGVGRAYTQYFGPGTRLTVL.

The V call is TRBV9, the J call TRBJ1-2; possibly TRBD1 for D (5 bases). The CDR3 covers 13 residues. The germline CDR1 and CDR2 sequences are SGDLS and YYNGEE. The V end was cut by 0 bases, the J end by 9 bases, with 12 bases between. The CDR3 region has the DNA TGTGCCAGCAGCGTAGAGGCAGGGTATAGCTACACCTTC. It codes for CASSVEAGYSYTF.

This sequence joins TRBV7-9 and TRBJ2-6, with D unclear. CDR1 SEHNR and CDR2 FQNEAQ come from the germline V gene (reference sequence). Trimming removed 7 bases from V and 4 bases from J, with 14 bases in between. The CDR3 extends over 15 amino acids. The DNA of the CDR3 is TGTGCCAGCACCACACTGAAGCCCGGGGCCAACGTCCTGACTTTC. It translates to CASTTLKPGANVLTF.

This chain links TRBV18 with TRBJ2-7; 12 bases align to TRBD2. The CDR3 has 15 amino acids. Germline-derived CDR1 and CDR2 are KGHSH and LQKENI. With 4 bases clipped from V and 3 bases from J, the junction kept 4 bases outside the gene matches. The CDR3 here is CASSQTSGSHYEQYF. DNA of the CDR3: TGTGCCAGCTCACAGACTAGCGGGAGCCACTACGAGCAGTACTTC.

The V and J genes are TRBV10-3 and TRBJ2-7, with a tentative D call TRBD1 (6 bases). Deletions cut 6 bases from V and 0 bases from J, with 12 bases between. The CDR3 is made up of 14 amino acids. The germline gives CDR1 ENHRY, CDR2 SYGVKD. CDR3 in DNA: TGTGCCATCAGAGCCCGGGACAACTCCTACGAGCAGTACTTC. Amino acids: CAIRARDNSYEQYF.

There are a few counts of this clone. The CDR3 here is CSVDPLPASGNEQFF. In DNA form, the CDR3 reads TGCAGCGTTGATCCCCTTCCGGCTAGCGGCAATGAGCAGTTCTTC. The chain is built from TRBV29-1 and TRBJ2-1; TRBD2 aligns across 7 bases. The CDR3 covers 15 residues. V trimming: 3 bases; J trimming: 6 bases; junction bases outside the gene matches: 11. The V gene's germline CDR1 is SQVTM and CDR2 ANQGSEA.

The J gene is TRBJ1-4, the V gene TRBV30, with D unclear. Trimming shortened V by 0 bases and J by 9 bases, and 11 bases separated the two germline ends. The CDR3 loop spans 13 amino acids. From germline, CDR1 is GTSNPN and CDR2 SVGIG (reference sequence). The CDR3 DNA is TGTGCCTGGAGTGTTACAGATAGTCAAAAACTGTTTTTT. Residues: CAWSVTDSQKLFF.

This clone came up a few times. The chain couples TRBV18 to TRBJ1-2, with D possibly TRBD1 on 6 matching bases. V shed 2 bases and J shed 3 bases, with 10 bases lying between them. The CDR3 is 14 residues long. The germline gives CDR1 KGHSH, CDR2 LQKENI. Here the CDR3 reads CASSPGRGHYGYTF. The CDR3 coding sequence is TGTGCCAGCTCACCAGGCAGGGGCCACTATGGCTACACCTTC.

The V gene is TRBV2, the J gene TRBJ1-1, with a tentative D call TRBD1 (6 bases). V lost 6 bases to trimming and J lost 6 bases, with 8 bases between them. CDR1 is SNHLY and CDR2 is FYNNEI in the germline V gene. The CDR3 consists of 11 residues. The chain's CDR3 is CASRGAAEAFF. CDR3 sequence (DNA): TGTGCCAGCAGGGGGGCGGCTGAAGCTTTCTTT.

This clone was found many times. This sample also contains other DNA sequences that code for the same CDR3. V usage is TRBV11-3 and J usage is TRBJ2-1; 8 positions match TRBD2. CDR1 is SGHNT, CDR2 YENEEA, per germline. With V trimmed by 5 bases and J by 6 bases, 0 bases remained unmatched. The CDR3 has 12 amino acids. The CDR3 DNA sequence: TGTGCCAGCAGCGCGGGGGGCAATGAGCAGTTCTTC. Amino acid sequence: CASSAGGNEQFF.

V usage is TRBV6-5 and J usage is TRBJ2-2; the D is unclear. Germline assignment: CDR1 MNHEY and CDR2 SVGAGI. This CDR3 has 13 amino acids. The V end lost 2 bases, the J end lost 5 bases, and 6 bases lay between the germline ends. The CDR3 nucleotides read TGTGCCAGCAGTTACGACCGGACCGGGGAGCTGTTTTTT. As protein: CASSYDRTGELFF.

This clone was observed many times. The chain has TRBV28 and TRBJ2-1; D call uncertain. With 5 bases removed from V and 5 bases from J, the gap between germline ends came to 16 bases. Germline V gene lookup returns CDR1 MDHEN and CDR2 SYDVKM. The CDR3 contains 15 residues. This chain's CDR3 is CASSPGRSRNNEQFF. CDR3 nucleotides: TGTGCCAGCAGTCCAGGAAGGTCTAGAAACAATGAGCAGTTCTTC.